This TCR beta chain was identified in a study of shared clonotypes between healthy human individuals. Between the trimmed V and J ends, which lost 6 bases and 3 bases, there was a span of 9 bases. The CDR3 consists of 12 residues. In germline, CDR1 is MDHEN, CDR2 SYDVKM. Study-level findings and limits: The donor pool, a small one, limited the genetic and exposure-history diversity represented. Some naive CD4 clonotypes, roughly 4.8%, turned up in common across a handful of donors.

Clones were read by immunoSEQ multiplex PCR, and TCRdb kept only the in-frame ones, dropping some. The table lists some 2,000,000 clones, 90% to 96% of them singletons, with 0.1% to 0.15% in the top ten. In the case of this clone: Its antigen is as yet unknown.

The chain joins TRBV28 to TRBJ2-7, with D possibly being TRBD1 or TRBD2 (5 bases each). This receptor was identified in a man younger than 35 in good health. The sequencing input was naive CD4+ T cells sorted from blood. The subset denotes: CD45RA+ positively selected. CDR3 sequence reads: CASSPGRYEQYF. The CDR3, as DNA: TGTGCCAGCAGCCCGGGACGCTACGAGCAGTACTTC.